The 8 T cell receptor beta chains presented below share a single source sample, sequenced in a study of cytomegalovirus exposure and HLA in healthy donors. In the PCR, 60 Vbeta and 13 Jbeta primers were used. Assay: immunoSEQ multiplex PCR; the TCRdb copy retains only in-frame clones and omits some. The sample has more than 90,000 clones; around three quarters are singletons. The sequenced material came from PBMCs. All receptors come from a man aged 25-40 years in good health and CMV-seropositive.

This chain links TRBV7-2 with TRBJ1-5; the D is unclear. Germline CDR1 and CDR2: SGHTA and FQGNSA. The CDR3 covers 12 residues. The V and J ends lost 5 bases and 7 bases respectively, with 9 bases between them. CDR3 protein: CTSSLSGQPQHF. CDR3 DNA sequence: TGTACCAGCAGCCTTTCGGGACAGCCCCAGCATTTT.

Only one count was recorded for this clone. The chain couples TRBV14 to TRBJ1-4; weak D call: TRBD1 (6 bases). Germline V gene lookup returns CDR1 SGHDN and CDR2 FVKESK. The length of the CDR3 is 16 residues. The germline V and J ends were trimmed by 3 bases and 6 bases, with 17 bases remaining between them. The CDR3 reads CASSQGTGGLHEKLFF. CDR3 DNA sequence: TGTGCCAGCAGCCAGGGGACGGGGGGCTTACATGAAAAACTGTTTTTT.

V is TRBV11-3 and J is TRBJ2-3, with 11 bases matching TRBD2. This CDR3 has 17 residues. After removal of 5 bases from V and 0 bases from J, the junction contained 7 bases not matched to a gene. Germline-derived CDR1 and CDR2 are SGHNT and YENEEA. The CDR3 protein is CASSIGTSGASTDTQYF. The CDR3, as DNA: TGTGCCAGCAGCATCGGGACTAGCGGAGCTAGCACAGATACGCAGTATTTT.

The chain has TRBV18 and TRBJ2-5, with a tentative D call TRBD2 (7 bases). The germline V gene encodes CDR1 KGHSH and CDR2 LQKENI. V was pared by 6 bases and J by 4 bases, with 18 bases between. The CDR3 extends over 15 amino acids. The CDR3 here is CASSGGGVQVETQYF. In DNA form, the CDR3 reads TGTGCCAGCTCGGGCGGGGGCGTTCAGGTAGAGACCCAGTACTTC.

The chain combines TRBV14 with TRBJ2-1; no definite D call. Germline CDR1 SGHDN, CDR2 FVKESK. This CDR3 region has 16 residues. V gave up 4 bases and J gave up 0 bases, with 13 bases separating them. The DNA for the CDR3 is TGTGCCAGCAGCCCCACGTCAGGCCGCTCCTACAATGAGCAGTTCTTC. Its protein is CASSPTSGRSYNEQFF.

The rearrangement uses TRBV2 and TRBJ1-4, with 8 bases aligning to TRBD1. The CDR3 has 13 residues. The V gene end was trimmed by 7 bases and the J gene end by 5 bases; junction bases not matched to a gene: 3. Looked up from germline, CDR1 is SNHLY and CDR2 is FYNNEI. CDR3 DNA sequence: TGTGCCAGCAAGACAGGGGCGAATGAAAAACTGTTTTTT. This gives the protein CASKTGANEKLFF.

The chain carries TRBV10-2 and TRBJ1-4, with D maybe TRBD1 (5 bases). Per germline, CDR1 WSHSY and CDR2 SAAADI. The CDR3 has 14 residues. V was shortened by 2 bases and J by 7 bases, with 11 bases between the two germline ends. The CDR3, as DNA: TGCGCCAGCAGTGAGAGGCAGGGCGGTGAAAAACTGTTTTTT. It yields the protein CASSERQGGEKLFF.

The chain carries TRBV5-1 and TRBJ2-7; a possible D gene is TRBD1 (6 bases). Germline assignment: CDR1 SGHRS and CDR2 YFSETQ. V was cut by 4 bases and J by 2 bases, with 13 bases left in between. The CDR3 consists of 14 residues. CDR3 in DNA: TGCGCCAGCAGCCTGACAGGTCCCCCCTACGAGCAGTACTTC. It yields the protein CASSLTGPPYEQYF.